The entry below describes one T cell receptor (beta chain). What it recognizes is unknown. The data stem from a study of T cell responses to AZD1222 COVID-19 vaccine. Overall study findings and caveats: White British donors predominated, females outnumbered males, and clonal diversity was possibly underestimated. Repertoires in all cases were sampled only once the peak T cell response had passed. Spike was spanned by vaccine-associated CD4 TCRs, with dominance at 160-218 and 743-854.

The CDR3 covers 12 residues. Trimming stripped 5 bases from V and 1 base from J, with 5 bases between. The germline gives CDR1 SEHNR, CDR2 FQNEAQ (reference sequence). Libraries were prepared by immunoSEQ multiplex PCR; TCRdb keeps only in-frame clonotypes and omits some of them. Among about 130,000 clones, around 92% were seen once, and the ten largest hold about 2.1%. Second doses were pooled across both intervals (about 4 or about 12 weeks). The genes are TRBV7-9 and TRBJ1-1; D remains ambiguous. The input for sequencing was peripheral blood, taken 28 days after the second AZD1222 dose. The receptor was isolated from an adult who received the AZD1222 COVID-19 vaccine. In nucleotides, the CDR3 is TGTGCCAGCAGCCAGCGGAACACTGAAGCTTTCTTT. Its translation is CASSQRNTEAFF.